This is a list of T cell receptor beta chains from one sample in a study of blood T cells in healthy people across ages. One entry per CDR3 protein, called by TCRdb with MiXCR from the 5' RACE reads. The data contain 710,000 or so distinct CDR3 sequences, 32% of them singletons. Sequenced input: blood. The receptors stem from a woman older than 75 in good health. Both conserved end residues are part of each CDR3. A D gene is named only where the DNA matches it firmly. Clone size appears in some rows only: once, few, many, or a class for an expanded clone.

DNA: TGTGCCAGCAGCTTAGTGGTATCGGCAGGCGAGCAGTACTTC
CDR3: CASSLVVSAGEQYF
J: TRBJ2-7
size: few
V: TRBV7-9
D: NA

DNA: TGTGCCAGCAGCCGGACTAGCGGGGGGGCCCAAGGAGATACGCAGTATTTT
CDR3: CASSRTSGGAQGDTQYF
J: TRBJ2-3
size: NA
V: TRBV3-1
D: TRBD2

DNA: TGCAGTGCTGGGAAAGTACAGGTTTCAGATGGAAAACTGTTTTTT
CDR3: CSAGKVQVSDGKLFF
J: TRBJ1-4
size: NA
V: TRBV20-1
D: NA

DNA: TGCAGTGCCGAGAAAACCCCAGATACGCAGTATTTT
CDR3: CSAEKTPDTQYF
J: TRBJ2-3
size: NA
V: TRBV20-1
D: NA

DNA: TGTGCCTGGAGTGCCCTTCAGGGTGCTGCGCAGTATTTT
CDR3: CAWSALQGAAQYF
J: TRBJ2-3
size: NA
V: TRBV30
D: NA

DNA: TGCAGTGCTAGGGATTCTAGGAACTACGAGCAGTACTTC
CDR3: CSARDSRNYEQYF
J: TRBJ2-7
size: many
V: TRBV20-1
D: NA

DNA: TGTGCCAGCAGCCATCCCGGGAACCGGGACAGGGTTGGGTACAATGAGCAGTTCTTC
CDR3: CASSHPGNRDRVGYNEQFF
J: TRBJ2-1
size: many
V: TRBV4-2
D: TRBD1

DNA: TGCAGCCTGACAGGTTCTGGGGATGGCTACACCTTC
CDR3: CSLTGSGDGYTF
J: TRBJ1-2
size: few
V: TRBV20-1
D: NA

DNA: TGTGCCAGCAGTTCCCTCCCCGGGACAGCCACCGGGGAGCTGTTTTTT
CDR3: CASSSLPGTATGELFF
J: TRBJ2-2
size: once
V: TRBV27
D: TRBD1

DNA: TGTACCAGCAGTGCCCGGATGGGAAGTGAAAAACTGTTTTTT
CDR3: CTSSARMGSEKLFF
J: TRBJ1-4
size: NA
V: TRBV6-2/TRBV6-3
D: NA

DNA: TGTGCCAGCAGAGCCCTAGCGGGGGTCGGCAATGAGCAGTTCTTC
CDR3: CASRALAGVGNEQFF
J: TRBJ2-1
size: many
V: TRBV6-2/TRBV6-3
D: TRBD2

DNA: TGCAGCGCCGCTACTAGCGGGGGGTCGTATAGCACAGATACGCAGTATTTT
CDR3: CSAATSGGSYSTDTQYF
J: TRBJ2-3
size: NA
V: TRBV29-1
D: TRBD2

DNA: TGCGCTAGCAGCCAAGAAGGGGGCAGGGCACAGTACTTC
CDR3: CASSQEGGRAQYF
J: TRBJ2-4
size: NA
V: TRBV4-3
D: TRBD1

DNA: TGTGCCATCAGTGGCGGGGTTCAGAACACTGAAGCTTTCTTT
CDR3: CAISGGVQNTEAFF
J: TRBJ1-1
size: few
V: TRBV10-3
D: NA

DNA: TGTGCCAGCAGCCGCGTCGGAGGGAATACTGAAGCTTTCTTT
CDR3: CASSRVGGNTEAFF
J: TRBJ1-1
size: few
V: TRBV9
D: NA

DNA: TGCGCCAGCATTTACGGGACAGGGTACGACAATGAGCAGTTCTTC
CDR3: CASIYGTGYDNEQFF
J: TRBJ2-1
size: many
V: TRBV5-1
D: TRBD1

DNA: TGTGCCATCAGTGCCGACAGGGGGTTCGGGACCCAGTACTTC
CDR3: CAISADRGFGTQYF
J: TRBJ2-5
size: many
V: TRBV10-3
D: TRBD1

DNA: TGTGCCAGCAGCTTGCCCAATCGACAGGGGCTCTACTTC
CDR3: CASSLPNRQGLYF
J: TRBJ2-7
size: many
V: TRBV5-5
D: TRBD1

DNA: TGTGCCTGGAGTAAGGGGGCGCTTGGCTACACCTTC
CDR3: CAWSKGALGYTF
J: TRBJ1-2
size: few
V: TRBV30
D: TRBD1

DNA: TGTGCCAGCAGCAGCCGGACAGGTCCTTATGGGCAGCCCCAGCATTTT
CDR3: CASSSRTGPYGQPQHF
J: TRBJ1-5
size: few
V: TRBV21-1
D: NA

DNA: TGTGCCAGCAGTTCCAGGTGGGGACAGGGTCTCGAGACCCAGTACTTC
CDR3: CASSSRWGQGLETQYF
J: TRBJ2-5
size: NA
V: TRBV28
D: TRBD1

DNA: TGTGCCAGCAGTACGTTAACAGGGTCGGACACTGAAGCTTTCTTT
CDR3: CASSTLTGSDTEAFF
J: TRBJ1-1
size: NA
V: TRBV12-3/TRBV12-4
D: NA

DNA: TGTGCCAGCAGCCCTAAGGGGGGACGCAACACTGAAGCTTTCTTT
CDR3: CASSPKGGRNTEAFF
J: TRBJ1-1
size: few
V: TRBV7-2
D: NA

DNA: TGTGCCAGTAGCTCTGGAGGGGTAAGGACAGATACGCAGTATTTT
CDR3: CASSSGGVRTDTQYF
J: TRBJ2-3
size: many
V: TRBV19
D: NA

DNA: TGTGCCAGCAGCTTAGCTGCTACAGGGCTGGTCAACAATGAGCAGTTCTTC
CDR3: CASSLAATGLVNNEQFF
J: TRBJ2-1
size: many
V: TRBV7-9
D: NA

DNA: TGTGCCAGTAGCCCTAGACAGGGTACGAATGAGCAGTTCTTC
CDR3: CASSPRQGTNEQFF
J: TRBJ2-1
size: many
V: TRBV19
D: TRBD1

DNA: TGCAGCGTCCGTCGGGGAAACACCATATATTTT
CDR3: CSVRRGNTIYF
J: TRBJ1-3
size: NA
V: TRBV29-1
D: NA

DNA: TGCGCCAGCAGCCAAGGACCAATCCGGCAGGGGGACTATGGCTACACCTTC
CDR3: CASSQGPIRQGDYGYTF
J: TRBJ1-2
size: many
V: TRBV4-1
D: TRBD1

DNA: TGTGCCAGCAGTGGGACCGGGACAGGGGCATACTCTGGGACCAACGTCCGGACTTTC
CDR3: CASSGTGTGAYSGTNVRTF
J: TRBJ2-6
size: NA
V: TRBV6-1
D: TRBD1

DNA: TGTGCCAGCAGTGGGGAGGGCTCTCGGGGCAACGTCCTGACTTTC
CDR3: CASSGEGSRGNVLTF
J: TRBJ2-6
size: many
V: TRBV6-1
D: TRBD2

DNA: TGTGCCAGCAGCAACGACAGGGTGAGCTCCTATAATTCACCCCTCCACTTT
CDR3: CASSNDRVSSYNSPLHF
J: TRBJ1-6
size: many
V: TRBV7-2
D: TRBD1

DNA: TGTGCCAGCAGCGTCGGGACAGGGGTCTACTTCGAGCAGTACTTC
CDR3: CASSVGTGVYFEQYF
J: TRBJ2-7
size: many
V: TRBV9
D: TRBD1

DNA: TGCAGTGCTAGAGATAGATCGGGACTAGCGGTCTATGAGCAGTTCTTC
CDR3: CSARDRSGLAVYEQFF
J: TRBJ2-1
size: many
V: TRBV20-1
D: TRBD2

DNA: TGTGCCAGCAGCCAAGATCTTGGGGTCTCACCCCTCCACTTT
CDR3: CASSQDLGVSPLHF
J: TRBJ1-6
size: many
V: TRBV4-2
D: NA

DNA: TGTGCCAGCAGCTTAGCGGTAGAGGCAGATACGCAGTATTTT
CDR3: CASSLAVEADTQYF
J: TRBJ2-3
size: many
V: TRBV7-9
D: NA

DNA: TGCGCCAGCAGCATTGACAGGGCGAACACCGGGGAGCTGTTTTTT
CDR3: CASSIDRANTGELFF
J: TRBJ2-2
size: NA
V: TRBV4-3
D: TRBD1

DNA: TGTGCCAGCAGCGGGTGGGGGGCTGGCTACACCTTC
CDR3: CASSGWGAGYTF
J: TRBJ1-2
size: many
V: TRBV27
D: NA

DNA: TGTGCCACGAGCGGCGGCGGGGGGCGGGATACGCAGTATTTT
CDR3: CATSGGGGRDTQYF
J: TRBJ2-3
size: many
V: TRBV10-3
D: TRBD2

DNA: TGTGCCAGCAGCCTTCGCATGGGCACTGAAGCTTTCTTT
CDR3: CASSLRMGTEAFF
J: TRBJ1-1
size: NA
V: TRBV9
D: NA

DNA: TGCAGCGTTGAACCCCACGGTGGGACAGGGGGATCTGGGGCCAACGTCCTGACTTTC
CDR3: CSVEPHGGTGGSGANVLTF
J: TRBJ2-6
size: NA
V: TRBV29-1
D: TRBD1

DNA: TGTGCCAGCAGCCAGAGAGGCAATGGCTACACCTTC
CDR3: CASSQRGNGYTF
J: TRBJ1-2
size: few
V: TRBV3-1
D: NA

DNA: TGTGCCACCAGTGACCTGGGTGGCTACACCTTC
CDR3: CATSDLGGYTF
J: TRBJ1-2
size: NA
V: TRBV24-1
D: NA

DNA: TGTGCCAGCAACAGGGATCTAGGCGAGACCCAGTACTTC
CDR3: CASNRDLGETQYF
J: TRBJ2-5
size: many
V: TRBV25-1
D: NA

DNA: TGTGCCGGCAGCGTAACAGGGTTTTCCTACAATGAGCAGTTCTTC
CDR3: CAGSVTGFSYNEQFF
J: TRBJ2-1
size: few
V: TRBV9
D: NA

DNA: TGTGCCAGCACTTCGACAAGGGGCAGGACTGAAGCTTTCTTT
CDR3: CASTSTRGRTEAFF
J: TRBJ1-1
size: NA
V: TRBV6-2/TRBV6-3
D: NA

DNA: TGTGCCAGCAGCTTAGTGGGCGGGGGGGGCCATAATGAGCAGTTCTTC
CDR3: CASSLVGGGGHNEQFF
J: TRBJ2-1
size: many
V: TRBV7-6
D: TRBD2

DNA: TGTGCCAGCAGTCATGGTGGCAGGGAGAATTCACCCCTCCACTTT
CDR3: CASSHGGRENSPLHF
J: TRBJ1-6
size: few
V: TRBV28
D: NA

DNA: TGTGCCAGCAGTGAAGCTTTTTCGACGCCCCAGCATTTT
CDR3: CASSEAFSTPQHF
J: TRBJ1-5
size: many
V: TRBV6-1
D: NA

DNA: TGTGCCAGCAGTTCGGGCTACCGTTTGTGGGAGCAGTTCTTC
CDR3: CASSSGYRLWEQFF
J: TRBJ2-1
size: NA
V: TRBV27
D: NA

DNA: TGTGCCAGCAGCTTAGCTACAGGGAGGTTTGAAGAGCAGTACTTC
CDR3: CASSLATGRFEEQYF
J: TRBJ2-7
size: many
V: TRBV11-2
D: NA

DNA: TGTGCCAGCAGTTACAGGGTAACTGAAGCTTTCTTT
CDR3: CASSYRVTEAFF
J: TRBJ1-1
size: NA
V: TRBV12-3/TRBV12-4
D: NA

DNA: TGTGCCAGCAGCGTAGCTAGTATGAGAGATATGCTGTATTTT
CDR3: CASSVASMRDMLYF
J: TRBJ2-3
size: NA
V: TRBV9
D: NA

DNA: TGCGCCAGCAGCTTCGGCTCCACGAGCTCCTACGAGCAGTACTTC
CDR3: CASSFGSTSSYEQYF
J: TRBJ2-7
size: many
V: TRBV5-1
D: NA

DNA: TGTGCTAGCAGCTTGTGGCGGAACACTGAAGCTTTCTTT
CDR3: CASSLWRNTEAFF
J: TRBJ1-1
size: few
V: TRBV7-7
D: NA

DNA: TGTGCCAGCAGCCCTATCCGGGACAGGGTCTCTGGGGCCAACGTCCTGACTTTC
CDR3: CASSPIRDRVSGANVLTF
J: TRBJ2-6
size: many
V: TRBV5-6
D: TRBD1